A single sample gave rise to the 23 T cell receptor beta chains below, sequenced in a study of blood T cell repertoires in COVID-19. TCRdb's table, derived via immunoSEQ multiplex PCR, lists solely in-frame clones and lacks some. The sample yields approximately 120,000 clones, 80% seen once. The sample comprised peripheral blood. The receptors originated from a human donor in a cohort sampled during active or convalescent COVID-19.

The V and J genes are TRBV15 and TRBJ1-1, with 7 bases that match TRBD1. The CDR3 runs 15 residues. CDR1 is LNHNV and CDR2 is YYDKDF in the germline V gene (reference sequence). J lost 0 bases, V lost 3 bases, and 4 bases had no gene match. The CDR3 region has the DNA TGTGCCACCAGCAGGCCGACAGGGATGAACACTGAAGCTTTCTTT. Protein product: CATSRPTGMNTEAFF.

This chain links TRBV19 with TRBJ1-6; D might be TRBD1 (5 bases). CDR3 length: 16 residues. Germline lookup yields CDR1 LNHDA and CDR2 SQIVND (reference sequence). Trimming pared 7 bases from V and 0 bases from J, leaving 13 bases between. The CDR3 loop is CASTLGGSSYNSPLHF. As DNA, the CDR3 is TGTGCCAGTACCCTTGGGGGGAGCTCCTATAATTCACCCCTCCACTTT. The variable domain in full, completed from reference TRBV19 and TRBJ1-6, reads DGGITQSPKYLFRKEGQNVTLSCEQNLNHDAMYWYRQDPGQGLRLIYYSQIVNDFQKGDIAEGYSVSREKKESFPLTVTSAQKNPTAFYLCASTLGGSSYNSPLHFGNGTRLTVT.

The V gene is TRBV28, the J gene TRBJ1-2; maybe TRBD1 (6 bases). This CDR3 comprises 15 residues. Deletions cut 5 bases from V and 7 bases from J, with 20 bases between. Germline loops: CDR1 MDHEN, CDR2 SYDVKM. CDR3: CASSPYLGGFSGYTF. The CDR3 DNA sequence: TGTGCCAGCAGTCCCTACCTAGGGGGATTCAGTGGCTACACCTTC.

The chain couples TRBV27 to TRBJ2-2; TRBD2 agrees at 16 bases. The trim removed 6 bases at V and 6 bases at J, leaving 7 bases unmatched. The CDR3 covers 17 residues. Germline loops: CDR1 MNHEY, CDR2 SMNVEV (reference sequence). The DNA of the CDR3 is TGTGCCAGCAGACCGAGGGGGACTAGCGGGAGGGCCGGGGAGCTGTTTTTT. Its translation: CASRPRGTSGRAGELFF.

The rearrangement links TRBV5-5 to TRBJ1-5; D is unclear. CDR3 length equals 13 residues. V was cut by 3 bases and J by 1 base, with 5 bases left in between. Germline V gene lookup returns CDR1 SGHKS and CDR2 YYEKEE (reference sequence). The CDR3 nucleotides are TGTGCCAGCAGCTCGGGGAGCAATCAGCCCCAGCATTTT. Amino acid sequence: CASSSGSNQPQHF.

The chain is built from TRBV15 and TRBJ1-3, with 7 nucleotides matching TRBD1. Per the germline V gene, CDR1 is LNHNV and CDR2 is YYDKDF (reference sequence). The CDR3 runs to 16 residues. J was trimmed by 4 bases and V by 0 bases; bases with no gene match: 6. CDR3 nucleotide sequence: TGTGCCACCAGCAGAGATGACAGGGCTCGCGGAAACACCATATATTTT. It codes for CATSRDDRARGNTIYF.

The rearrangement joins TRBV29-1 to TRBJ1-1; TRBD1 matches at 7 bases. J was trimmed by 11 bases and V by 5 bases; bases with no gene match: 14. The germline gives CDR1 SQVTM, CDR2 ANQGSEA. The CDR3 has 13 residues. CDR3 sequence: CSVLGQPEIGAFF. The CDR3 bases are TGCAGCGTTTTGGGACAGCCCGAAATTGGGGCTTTCTTT.

The chain links TRBV12-5 to TRBJ1-2, with 7 bases identical to TRBD1. With 5 bases clipped from V and 2 bases from J, the junction kept 5 bases outside the gene matches. CDR1 LGHNT and CDR2 FRNRAP come from the germline V gene. This CDR3 spans 14 amino acids. The CDR3: CASGTGAPNYGYTF. The CDR3 bases are TGTGCTAGTGGTACAGGGGCCCCAAACTATGGCTACACCTTC.

The genes are TRBV29-1 and TRBJ1-1, with 9 bases identical to TRBD1. The germline V gene has CDR1 SQVTM and CDR2 ANQGSEA. After removal of 7 bases from V and 3 bases from J, the junction contained 6 bases not matched to a gene. The CDR3 covers 13 residues. CDR3 residues: CSAGTGLYTEAFF. CDR3 sequence (DNA): TGCAGCGCGGGGACAGGGCTGTACACTGAAGCTTTCTTT.

The rearrangement uses TRBV24-1 and TRBJ2-1, with TRBD2 matching over 16 bases. From germline, CDR1 is KGHDR and CDR2 SFDVKD. This CDR3 has 18 amino acids. Trimming at V came to 2 bases and at J to 2 bases, leaving 2 bases not matched to a gene. Here the CDR3 reads CATSDSGTSGRAYNEQFF. CDR3 DNA sequence: TGTGCCACCAGTGATTCCGGGACTAGCGGGAGGGCCTACAATGAGCAGTTCTTC.

This clone has at least ten counts. The V call is TRBV5-4, the J call TRBJ1-2; 7 bases map to TRBD1. There are 14 residues in the CDR3. Germline V CDR1 and CDR2: SGHNT, YYREEE (reference sequence). The V gene end was trimmed by 3 bases and the J gene end by 3 bases; junction bases not matched to a gene: 5. Here the CDR3 DNA reads TGTGCCAGCAGCTCGGAACAGGGGTACTATGGCTACACCTTC. Translating gives CASSSEQGYYGYTF.

The genes are TRBV5-4 and TRBJ1-1; D remains ambiguous. CDR3 length: 16 residues. Germline V lookup: CDR1 SGHNT, CDR2 YYREEE (reference sequence). The V and J ends lost 5 bases and 3 bases respectively, with 20 bases between them. CDR3: CASRQSELPWDTEAFF. The CDR3 DNA is TGTGCCAGCAGACAATCTGAACTACCATGGGACACTGAAGCTTTCTTT.

The rearrangement uses TRBV24-1 and TRBJ2-3; 11 bases fit TRBD2. The germline gives CDR1 KGHDR, CDR2 SFDVKD. V trimming: 4 bases; J trimming: 3 bases; junction bases outside the gene matches: 5. CDR3 length: 16 residues. CDR3 region: CATSDLAGGMTDTQYF. CDR3 DNA: TGTGCCACCAGTGACCTAGCGGGAGGTATGACAGATACGCAGTATTTT.

The V and J genes are TRBV5-1 and TRBJ2-7; D is uncertain. Trimming took off 0 bases at V and 6 bases at J, with 13 bases between the two ends. This CDR3 is 14 amino acids long. Germline V gene data show CDR1 as SGHRS and CDR2 as YFSETQ. The CDR3 protein is CASSLAPRDSEQYF. The CDR3 region has the DNA TGCGCCAGCAGCTTGGCCCCCCGAGATAGCGAGCAGTACTTC.

In its sample, this clone was seen a few times. CDR3 sequence reads: CASSLVPGNEQFF. The CDR3 DNA reads TGCGCCAGCAGCTTGGTGCCGGGGAATGAGCAGTTCTTC. This chain joins TRBV5-1 and TRBJ2-1, with D possibly matching TRBD2 (5 bases). V lost 0 bases and J 7 bases, leaving 8 bases between the germline ends. CDR3 length: 13 residues. Germline V lookup: CDR1 SGHRS, CDR2 YFSETQ.

The chain carries TRBV10-3 and TRBJ2-3; 11 bases agree with TRBD2. The V and J ends lost 6 bases and 6 bases, in that order; junction bases with no gene match: 5. The germline V gene encodes CDR1 ENHRY and CDR2 SYGVKD. The CDR3 is 14 amino acids. Here the CDR3 reads CAIRTSGRGDTQYF. In DNA, the CDR3 is TGTGCCATCAGAACTAGCGGGAGAGGGGATACGCAGTATTTT.

The chain carries TRBV24-1 and TRBJ2-1; 12 positions agree with TRBD2. CDR1 is KGHDR and CDR2 is SFDVKD in the germline V gene. This CDR3 is built from 16 residues. V dropped 9 bases and J dropped 5; count of bases not matched to a gene: 10. CDR3 protein: CATSSGGAAGDNEQFF. The CDR3 DNA reads TGTGCCACCTCTAGCGGGGGGGCGGCGGGTGACAATGAGCAGTTCTTC.

The V gene is TRBV7-2, the J gene TRBJ1-1; D uncertain. Trimming pared 5 bases from V and 1 base from J, leaving 11 bases between. Germline-derived CDR1 and CDR2 are SGHTA and FQGNSA. This CDR3 is 14 amino acids long. The CDR3 loop is CASSLGHRNTEAFF. The DNA of the CDR3 is TGTGCCAGCAGCCTTGGGCACAGGAACACTGAAGCTTTCTTT.

This clone was seen a single time. The chain has TRBV24-1 and TRBJ1-2; unclear D gene. CDR3 size: 13 residues. Germline V CDR1 and CDR2: KGHDR, SFDVKD. Trimming shortened V by 3 bases and J by 11 bases, and 15 bases separated the two germline ends. CDR3 DNA: TGTGCCACCAGTGATGGCACAGCCTCGGGGTACACCTTC. Amino acid sequence: CATSDGTASGYTF.

This chain joins TRBV28 and TRBJ1-2; 8 positions match TRBD1. Trimming at V came to 10 bases and at J to 4 bases, leaving 17 bases not matched to a gene. Germline V CDR1 and CDR2: MDHEN, SYDVKM. The CDR3 spans 16 residues. The CDR3 protein is CATTTAGGGLSYGYTF. The CDR3 bases are TGTGCCACCACGACGGCAGGGGGCGGATTATCCTATGGCTACACCTTC.

This clone has only one observation. The rearrangement uses TRBV10-2 and TRBJ2-7; 13 nucleotides align to TRBD2. The CDR3 covers 15 residues. Germline CDR1 is WSHSY and CDR2 is SAAADI. V shed 6 bases and J 5 bases; nucleotides not matched to a gene: 7. CDR3 coding DNA: TGCGCCAGCAGGGGACTAGCGGGAAGACCCCACGAGCAGTACTTC. It yields the protein CASRGLAGRPHEQYF.

This clone was observed a single time. The chain uses TRBV6-1 and TRBJ2-7; 11 bases fit TRBD1. J gave up 7 bases and V 4 bases, and 18 bases lay outside the gene matches. Germline values: CDR1 MNHNS, CDR2 SASEGT. The CDR3 contains 18 residues. The CDR3 DNA sequence: TGTGCCAGCAGTGGCTTAGGAGGGACAGGGGGTAATCGTGGTGAGCAGTACTTC. Its protein product is CASSGLGGTGGNRGEQYF.

The rearrangement joins TRBV5-1 to TRBJ2-1; 9 nucleotides align to TRBD1. The CDR3 runs to 15 residues. Trimming cost V 5 bases and J 6 bases; bases outside gene matches: 9. CDR1 and CDR2 from the germline V gene are SGHRS and YFSETQ. The CDR3 loop reads CASSTDRGGGNEQFF. The CDR3 DNA follows: TGCGCCAGCAGTACGGACAGGGGAGGGGGCAATGAGCAGTTCTTC.